These 2 T cell receptor beta chains came from one sample sequenced in a study of blood T cell repertoires in COVID-19. Clones were sequenced by immunoSEQ multiplex PCR, and TCRdb holds only the in-frame ones, with some missing. The table includes some 220,000 clones, under 90% detected once. Sequencing was performed on peripheral blood. The receptors shown here come from an elderly woman with active or convalescent COVID-19.

The V call is TRBV12-5, the J call TRBJ2-1, with 12 bases that match TRBD2. The CDR3 spans 15 residues. V shed 9 bases and J 6 bases; nucleotides not matched to a gene: 9. CDR1 and CDR2 (germline): LGHNT, FRNRAP. The CDR3 region has the DNA TGTGCTAGGCCCTTGCTAGCGGGAGGGCCCAATGAGCAGTTCTTC. Protein product: CARPLLAGGPNEQFF.

The chain links TRBV11-3 to TRBJ1-3; D uncertain. CDR3 length equals 14 residues. V shed 3 bases and J shed 0 bases, with 6 bases lying between them. Germline loops: CDR1 SGHNT, CDR2 YENEEA. CDR3 in DNA: TGTGCCAGCAGCTTCGGGTCCTCTGGAAACACCATATATTTT. It is translated as CASSFGSSGNTIYF.